The T cell receptor (beta chain) described here comes from a study of blood T cell repertoires in COVID-19. About the research overall: The samples span acute and convalescent COVID-19 from the United States, Italy and Spain.

Unmatched junction bases numbered 7, after V lost 0 bases and J lost 9 bases. Germline lookup yields CDR1 SGHDN and CDR2 FVKESK. This CDR3 contains 16 residues. Assay used: immunoSEQ multiplex PCR; TCRdb lists only in-frame clones, some missing. Of approximately 250,000 clones in the sample, 75% to 90% are singletons; the top ten hold approximately 4%. The sample consisted of PBMCs or T cells enriched from blood (not recorded which). The sequence derives from a woman aged 25 to 45 with acute COVID-19. V is TRBV14 and J is TRBJ2-1, with 11 bases matching TRBD1. CDR3 sequence reads: CASSQDSRTGGREQFF. The CDR3 DNA is TGTGCCAGCAGCCAAGATTCCCGGACAGGGGGCCGTGAGCAGTTCTTC.